This T cell receptor (beta chain) was captured by sequencing in a study of blood T cell repertoires in COVID-19 (dated by TCRdb to the early 2020s). With respect to the entire study: Samples from collaborators originated in the United States, Italy and Spain and spanned both the acute and convalescent phases of COVID-19. The prospective study material was composed of cDNA or gDNA derived from T cells, B-cell-depleted T cells, or PBMCs. The dataset comprised deeply sampled blood TCRbeta repertoires from subjects exposed to, actively infected with, or recovered from COVID-19. A freely available public database, intended as a resource for researchers studying the immune response to SARS-CoV-2, is where the repertoires were released. The samples were drawn from the first 160 participants of the ongoing ImmuneRACE study and from 1,254 subjects provided by 6 global collaborators. The sample metadata nearly always contained a de-identified subject ID, COVID-19 status, age in years and sex. HLA class I and class II types, where available, came from metadata supplied by the sample provider rather than from assay-based typing.

The CDR3 starts with the cysteine, ends with the phenylalanine, and has 15 residues. Just CDR3 DNA is preserved here, 45 bases in frame from base 1. V and J lose 2 bases and 3 bases, and a span of 13 bases separates them. For CDR1 and CDR2, the germline V gene lists MNHNS and SASEGT. On this clone: The clone's antigen remains unknown. The record has no base qualities; no much larger clone is one base away.

The immunoSEQ Assay, a bias-controlled multiplex PCR, was used to amplify TCRbeta CDR3 regions from genomic DNA. In the paper's pipeline: Within the assay, amplification of reference gene primers was used to estimate how many nucleated cells each sample contained. To quantify the absolute abundance of each unique TCRbeta CDR3 rearrangement, sequence reads were collapsed and filtered. For each sample, productive Simpson clonality was calculated as the square root of Simpson's diversity index across productive rearrangements. TCRdb's version of the immuneACCESS table is confined to in-frame rearrangements and falls short of the full clone set. An unresolved V gene accounts for under half of the shortfall where checked; the remainder is of unknown origin. V, J and clone size are those of that table, while D and trimming were read from the DNA. This sample comprises around 200,000 clones, 75% to 90% of them detected only once. Just over 0.7% of the sample is in the top ten clones.

What the research found in general, with its limitations: The amount of clinical and demographic metadata varied by source and participant and was provided uncurated.

The collaborating institutions used their own protocols to collect whole blood in K2EDTA tubes. For TCRbeta analysis, collaborators shipped samples in one of three forms: frozen whole blood, isolated PBMCs, or DNA extracted from either of those sample types. The TCR was taken from a man aged 35-49 years with acute or convalescent COVID-19. Sequencing was performed on peripheral blood. The rearrangement combines TRBV6-1 with TRBJ1-2, with TRBD1 perhaps the D gene, on 6 matching bases. The sequenced DNA is TGTGCCAGCAGTGAATGGGCCAGGGGAGACTATGGCTACACCTTC. It translates as CASSEWARGDYGYTF.